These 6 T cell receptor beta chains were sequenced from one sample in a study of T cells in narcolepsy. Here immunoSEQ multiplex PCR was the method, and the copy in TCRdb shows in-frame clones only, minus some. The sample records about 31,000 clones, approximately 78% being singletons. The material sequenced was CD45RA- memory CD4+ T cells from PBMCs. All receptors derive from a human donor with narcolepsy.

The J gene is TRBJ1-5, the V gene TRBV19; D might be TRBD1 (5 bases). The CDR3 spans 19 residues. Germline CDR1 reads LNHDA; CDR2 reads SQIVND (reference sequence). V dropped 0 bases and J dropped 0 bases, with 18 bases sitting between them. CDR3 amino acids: CASSIDQGLVFDSNQPQHF. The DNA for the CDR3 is TGTGCCAGTAGTATAGATCAGGGCCTCGTATTCGATAGCAATCAGCCCCAGCATTTT.

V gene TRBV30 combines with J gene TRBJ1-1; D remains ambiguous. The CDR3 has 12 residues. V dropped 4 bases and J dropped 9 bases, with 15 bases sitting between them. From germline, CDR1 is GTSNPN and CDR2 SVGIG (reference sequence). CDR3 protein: CAWKRGGPKAFF. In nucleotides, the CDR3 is TGTGCCTGGAAAAGAGGCGGCCCCAAAGCTTTCTTT.

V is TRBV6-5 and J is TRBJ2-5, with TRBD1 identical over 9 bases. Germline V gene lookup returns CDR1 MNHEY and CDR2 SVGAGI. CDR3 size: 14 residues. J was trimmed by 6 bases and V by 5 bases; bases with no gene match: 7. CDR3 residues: CASSTPTGGKTQYF. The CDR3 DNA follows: TGTGCCAGCAGTACACCTACAGGGGGCAAGACCCAGTACTTC.

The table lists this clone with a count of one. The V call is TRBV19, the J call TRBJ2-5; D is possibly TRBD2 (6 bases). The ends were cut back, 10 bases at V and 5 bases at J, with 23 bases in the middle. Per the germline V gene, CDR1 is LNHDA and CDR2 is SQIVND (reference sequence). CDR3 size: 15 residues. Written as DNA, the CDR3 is TGTGCCACCGGCAGGGTCCAACCTGGGGGGGAGACCCAGTACTTC. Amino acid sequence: CATGRVQPGGETQYF.

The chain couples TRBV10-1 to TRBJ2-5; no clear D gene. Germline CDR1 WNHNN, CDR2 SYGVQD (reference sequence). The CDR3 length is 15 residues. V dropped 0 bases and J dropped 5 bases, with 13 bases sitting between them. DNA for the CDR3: TGCGCCAGCAGTGAGTCTATAGGAGCGAGGGAGACCCAGTACTTC. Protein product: CASSESIGARETQYF.

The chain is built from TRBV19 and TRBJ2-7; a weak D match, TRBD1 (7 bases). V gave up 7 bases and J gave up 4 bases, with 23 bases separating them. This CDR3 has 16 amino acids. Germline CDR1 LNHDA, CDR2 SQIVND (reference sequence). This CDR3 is CASNQGGTASGYEQYF. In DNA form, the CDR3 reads TGTGCCAGTAACCAAGGGGGGACAGCTTCAGGGTACGAGCAGTACTTC. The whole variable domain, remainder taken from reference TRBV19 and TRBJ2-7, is DGGITQSPKYLFRKEGQNVTLSCEQNLNHDAMYWYRQDPGQGLRLIYYSQIVNDFQKGDIAEGYSVSREKKESFPLTVTSAQKNPTAFYLCASNQGGTASGYEQYFGPGTRLTVT.